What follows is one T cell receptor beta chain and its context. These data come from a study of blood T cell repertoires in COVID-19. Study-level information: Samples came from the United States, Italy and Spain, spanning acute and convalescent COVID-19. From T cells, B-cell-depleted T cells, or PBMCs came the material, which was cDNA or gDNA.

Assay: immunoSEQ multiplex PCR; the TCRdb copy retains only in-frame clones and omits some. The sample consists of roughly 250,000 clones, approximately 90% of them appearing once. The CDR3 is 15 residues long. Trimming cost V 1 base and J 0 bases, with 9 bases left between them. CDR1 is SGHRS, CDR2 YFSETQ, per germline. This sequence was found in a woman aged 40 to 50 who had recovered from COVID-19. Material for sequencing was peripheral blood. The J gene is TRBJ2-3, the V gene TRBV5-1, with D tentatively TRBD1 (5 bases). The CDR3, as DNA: TGCGCCAGCAGCTTGACGACAGCTAGCACAGATACGCAGTATTTT. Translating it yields CASSLTTASTDTQYF.